A single sample is the source of the 15 T cell receptor beta chains below, sequenced in a study of long-term antiretroviral therapy in people with HIV. This was the immunoSEQ v3.0 assay at survey level. Assay: immunoSEQ multiplex PCR; the TCRdb copy retains only in-frame clones and omits some. Of more than 30,000 clones listed, roughly 77% are singletons. Here the sequenced sample was unsorted PBMCs, taken 1.9 years after starting antiretroviral therapy. These receptors all come from a man aged 18 to 29 with HIV.

This chain joins TRBV5-5 and TRBJ2-7; perhaps TRBD2 as D (5 bases). Germline V gene lookup returns CDR1 SGHKS and CDR2 YYEKEE (reference sequence). V dropped 1 base and J dropped 5 bases, with 16 bases sitting between them. The CDR3 runs to 15 residues. The CDR3, as DNA: TGTGCCAGCAGCTTGCTTAGGGTCATGCGGGACGAGCAGTACTTC. It is translated as CASSLLRVMRDEQYF. The full variable domain, rest sourced from reference TRBV5-5 and TRBJ2-7, is DAGVTQSPTHLIKTRGQQVTLRCSPISGHKSVSWYQQVLGQGPQFIFQYYEKEERGRGNFPDRFSARQFPNYSSELNVNALLLGDSALYLCASSLLRVMRDEQYFGPGTRLTVT.

V is TRBV5-1 and J is TRBJ1-4; D unresolved. The CDR3 consists of 16 residues. V lost 0 bases to trimming and J lost 3 bases, with 12 bases between them. Germline V lookup: CDR1 SGHRS, CDR2 YFSETQ. CDR3 bases: TGCGCCAGCAGCTTGGCACCGGAGGAGGCTAATGAAAAACTGTTTTTT. This encodes CASSLAPEEANEKLFF.

CDR3 loop: CASSPGTSGSSTDTQYF. As DNA, the CDR3 is TGTGCCAGCTCACCCGGGACTAGCGGGTCTAGCACAGATACGCAGTATTTT. The chain combines TRBV18 with TRBJ2-3; 12 bases agree with TRBD2. Trimming cost V 3 bases and J 0 bases; bases outside gene matches: 4. In germline, CDR1 is KGHSH, CDR2 LQKENI. This CDR3 spans 17 amino acids.

The chain joins TRBV23-1 to TRBJ2-2, with TRBD2 identical over 10 bases. TRBV23-1 is known as an ORF, though its function is uncertain. With 6 bases clipped from V and 4 bases from J, the junction kept 8 bases outside the gene matches. The CDR3 totals 16 residues. CDR3 residues: CASRPNRTSGTGELFF. CDR3 sequence (DNA): TGCGCCAGCAGGCCCAACCGGACTAGCGGCACCGGGGAGCTGTTTTTT.

CDR3: CASRAGFESPLHF. CDR3 sequence (DNA): TGCGCCAGCAGAGCCGGGTTTGAGTCACCCCTCCACTTT. This chain joins TRBV5-1 and TRBJ1-6; no clear D. This CDR3 is built from 13 residues. The V gene lost 5 bases and the J gene lost 10 bases, with 13 bases spanning the gap. The V gene's germline CDR1 is SGHRS and CDR2 YFSETQ.

Here the CDR3 DNA reads TGTGCCAGCAGCTCCCCAGCGGGGGGCCCTGAACAAGAGACCCAGTACTTC. Translating gives CASSSPAGGPEQETQYF. The V call is TRBV13, the J call TRBJ2-5, with 9 bases aligning to TRBD2. There are 17 residues in the CDR3. V trimming: 4 bases; J trimming: 2 bases; junction bases outside the gene matches: 11. Germline assignment: CDR1 PRHDT and CDR2 FYEKMQ (reference sequence).

V is TRBV9 and J is TRBJ1-1; D gene unclear. Germline V gene data show CDR1 as SGDLS and CDR2 as YYNGEE. The CDR3 covers 14 residues. V gave up 5 bases and J gave up 11 bases, with 22 bases separating them. The CDR3 sequence: CASSPLPSTRIAFF. The CDR3 coding sequence is TGTGCCAGCAGTCCCCTCCCCTCTACCAGGATCGCTTTCTTT.

This sequence joins TRBV2 and TRBJ1-2; possible D gene TRBD1, 6 bases. The germline V gene has CDR1 SNHLY and CDR2 FYNNEI. Trimming took 11 bases from V and 2 from J, leaving 12 bases between them. The CDR3 runs 12 residues. CDR3 nucleotides: TGTGCCGTCAGGGGAGGGAACTATGGCTACACCTTC. Protein sequence: CAVRGGNYGYTF.

This rearrangement joins TRBV2 to TRBJ1-2, with 8 bases aligning to TRBD1. CDR3 length equals 17 residues. The ends lost 7 bases at V and 3 bases at J; junction bases unmatched: 16. CDR1 and CDR2 from the germline V gene are SNHLY and FYNNEI. The CDR3 nucleotides read TGTGCCAGCAACTTAGTTATAGGACAGGGCAACGACTATGGCTACACCTTC. It encodes CASNLVIGQGNDYGYTF.

The chain has TRBV7-8 and TRBJ2-5, with 9 bases matching TRBD1. With 1 base clipped from V and 2 bases from J, the junction kept 8 bases outside the gene matches. Germline CDR1 SGHVS, CDR2 FQNEAQ. CDR3 size: 17 residues. The CDR3 here is CASSLGYGTGSQETQYF. As DNA, the CDR3 is TGTGCCAGCAGCTTAGGCTACGGGACAGGGTCGCAAGAGACCCAGTACTTC. Drawing the rest from reference TRBV7-8 and TRBJ2-5, the complete variable domain is GAGVSQSPRYKVAKRGQDVALRCDPISGHVSLFWYQQALGQGPEFLTYFQNEAQLDKSGLPSDRFFAERPEGSVSTLKIQRTQQEDSAVYLCASSLGYGTGSQETQYFGPGTRLLVL.

V usage is TRBV28 and J usage is TRBJ2-5; possibly TRBD1 or TRBD2 for D (6 bases each). Trimming removed 0 bases at V and 4 bases at J, with 12 bases between. The CDR3 runs to 15 residues. Germline lookup yields CDR1 MDHEN and CDR2 SYDVKM. DNA for the CDR3: TGTGCCAGCAGTTTATGGAGAGGGGGGCGAGAGACCCAGTACTTC. Translated, it gives CASSLWRGGRETQYF.

J is TRBJ1-4 and V is TRBV6-5; the D is unclear. Trimming left V 2 bases short and J 7 bases short, with 14 bases between. Germline CDR1 and CDR2: MNHEY and SVGAGI. CDR3 length: 15 residues. The CDR3 loop is CASSYVAGPREKLFF. CDR3 sequence (DNA): TGTGCCAGCAGTTACGTGGCCGGGCCTCGTGAAAAACTGTTTTTT.

This CDR3 reads CASSSPRGRFGYTF. CDR3 DNA: TGTGCCAGCAGTTCACCCAGGGGGCGTTTTGGCTACACCTTC. The chain uses TRBV28 and TRBJ1-2, with 8 bases lining up with TRBD1. This CDR3 contains 14 residues. V shed 4 bases, J shed 7 bases, and the junction held 8 bases outside the gene matches. Germline V gives CDR1 MDHEN, CDR2 SYDVKM.

The genes are TRBV5-1 and TRBJ1-4; TRBD1 might be the D (6 bases). CDR1 and CDR2 from the germline V gene are SGHRS and YFSETQ. This CDR3 is 14 amino acids long. The ends were cut back, 0 bases at V and 3 bases at J, with 6 bases in the middle. CDR3 in amino acids: CASSLDRANEKLFF. CDR3 bases: TGCGCCAGCAGCTTGGACAGGGCTAATGAAAAACTGTTTTTT.

The CDR3 protein is CASSATSSYNEQFF. The CDR3 DNA reads as TGTGCCAGCAGCGCCACGAGCTCCTACAATGAGCAGTTCTTC. This sequence joins TRBV7-9 and TRBJ2-1; D is unclear. CDR3 length: 14 residues. V shed 5 bases and J shed 0 bases, with 8 bases lying between them. CDR1 and CDR2 (germline): SEHNR, FQNEAQ (reference sequence). Looking up the rest from reference TRBV7-9 and TRBJ2-1 gives the full variable domain: DTGVSQNPRHKITKRGQNVTFRCDPISEHNRLYWYRQTLGQGPEFLTYFQNEAQLEKSRLLSDRFSAERPKGSFSTLEIQRTEQGDSAMYLCASSATSSYNEQFFGPGTRLTVL.